At least ten counts were recorded for the clone carrying this TCR beta chain. These data belong to a study of T cells in Graves' hyperthyroidism and ophthalmopathy. From germline, CDR1 is MRHNA and CDR2 SNTAGT. The J segment lost 2 bases and the V segment lost 7 bases, leaving 11 bases of the junction unmatched. This CDR3 is built from 16 residues. Patients counted as stable if ophthalmopathy did not develop within 18 months. Diagnosis of hyperthyroidism was new in patients aged 18 to 65, and its duration was under 2 months. Diagnoses used clinical symptoms, serum thyroxine and TRAb, thyroid ultrasound and orbital computed tomography. RNA transcripts gave rise to amplified TCR beta CDR3 regions. First-round RT-PCR with HTBI primers amplified the TCR CDR3 region. In TCRdb, the multiplex PCR reads were re-called with MiXCR into one record per CDR3 protein. The profile shows 480,000 or so distinct CDR3 sequences, around 15% of them singletons.

The sequencing input was blood. V gene TRBV6-4 combines with J gene TRBJ2-5, with 9 bases matching TRBD2. The origin of this receptor is a woman aged 18-35 years with Graves' hyperthyroidism. CDR3: CASTVQAGGIQETQYF. The CDR3 DNA sequence: TGTGCCAGCACGGTCCAAGCGGGAGGTATACAAGAGACCCAGTACTTC.